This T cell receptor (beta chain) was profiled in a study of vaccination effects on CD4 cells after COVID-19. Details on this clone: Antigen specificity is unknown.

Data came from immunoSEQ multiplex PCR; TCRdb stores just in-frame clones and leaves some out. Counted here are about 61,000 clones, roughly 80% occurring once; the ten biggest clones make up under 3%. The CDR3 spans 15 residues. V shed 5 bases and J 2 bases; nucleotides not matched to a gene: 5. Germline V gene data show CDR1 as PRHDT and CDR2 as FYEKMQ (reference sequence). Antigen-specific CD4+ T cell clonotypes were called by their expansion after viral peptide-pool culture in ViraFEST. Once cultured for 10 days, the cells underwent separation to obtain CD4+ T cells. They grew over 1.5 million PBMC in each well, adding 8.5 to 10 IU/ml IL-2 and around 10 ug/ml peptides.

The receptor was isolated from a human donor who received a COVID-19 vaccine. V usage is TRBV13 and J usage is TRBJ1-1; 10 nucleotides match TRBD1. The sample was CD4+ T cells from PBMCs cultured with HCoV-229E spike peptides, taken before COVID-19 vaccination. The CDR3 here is CASSRRQGANTEAFF. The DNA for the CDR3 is TGTGCCAGCAGCAGACGACAGGGGGCAAACACTGAAGCTTTCTTT.